The T cell receptor (beta chain) described here comes from a study of blood T cell repertoires in COVID-19. As for the study in general: Collection of acute and convalescent COVID-19 samples took place in the United States, Italy and Spain. PBMCs, B-cell-depleted T cells, or T cells provided the cDNA or gDNA that made up the material.

Between the trimmed V and J ends, which lost 1 base and 0 bases, there was a span of 10 bases. The CDR3 covers 16 residues. CDR1 SGDLS and CDR2 YYNGEE come from the germline V gene. Sequencing was performed with immunoSEQ multiplex PCR; in TCRdb, only in-frame clones are kept and a portion is missing. The table records 150,000 or so clones, roughly nine tenths of them present only once. The genes are TRBV9 and TRBJ2-2; D gene ambiguous. This clonotype originated in a man aged 55 to 69 with acute or convalescent COVID-19. The sequenced sample consisted of peripheral blood. The CDR3 DNA reads as TGTGCCAGCAGCGTATCATCGGGTCCGAACACCGGGGAGCTGTTTTTT. Protein: CASSVSSGPNTGELFF.